This T cell receptor (beta chain) was identified during a study of Tregs in tolerant kidney transplant recipients. Turning to the study itself: CD4+CD25+CD127- cells came from roughly 3-day belatacept mixed lymphocyte reactions, some with approximately 5-day graft donor restimulation.

This clone was counted once. Its antigen remains unknown. Profiling relied on immunoSEQ multiplex PCR, and the TCRdb table lists in-frame clones only, not all of them. The sample shows just under 20,000 clones, about three fifths of them seen only once. Germline V gives CDR1 MNHEY, CDR2 SMNVEV (reference sequence). The length of the CDR3 is 14 residues. Deletions cut 3 bases from V and 9 bases from J, with 15 bases between. The chain links TRBV27 to TRBJ2-1; tentative D call: TRBD2 (6 bases). Material: Tregs from blood cultured with allogeneic cells. The TCR sequence derives from a human donor in good health. CDR3 in DNA: TGTGCCAGCAGTTTCGGGCAGGGACTGGGTGAGCAGTTCTTC. Translation gives CASSFGQGLGEQFF.